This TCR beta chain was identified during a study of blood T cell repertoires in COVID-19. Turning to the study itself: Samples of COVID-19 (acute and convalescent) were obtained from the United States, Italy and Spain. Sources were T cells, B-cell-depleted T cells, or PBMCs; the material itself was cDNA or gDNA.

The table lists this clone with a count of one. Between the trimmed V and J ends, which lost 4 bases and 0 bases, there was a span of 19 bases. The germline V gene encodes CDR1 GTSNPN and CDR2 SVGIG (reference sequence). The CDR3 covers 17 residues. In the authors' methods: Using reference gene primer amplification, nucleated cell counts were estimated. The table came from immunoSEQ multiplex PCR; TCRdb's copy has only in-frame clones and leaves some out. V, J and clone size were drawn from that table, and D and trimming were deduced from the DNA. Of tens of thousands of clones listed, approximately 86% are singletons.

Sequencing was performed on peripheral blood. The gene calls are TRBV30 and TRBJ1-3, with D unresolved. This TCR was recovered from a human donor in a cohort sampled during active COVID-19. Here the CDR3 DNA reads TGTGCCTGGACAACGATCCGGAGTCCTCGCTCTGGAAACACCATATATTTT. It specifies CAWTTIRSPRSGNTIYF.